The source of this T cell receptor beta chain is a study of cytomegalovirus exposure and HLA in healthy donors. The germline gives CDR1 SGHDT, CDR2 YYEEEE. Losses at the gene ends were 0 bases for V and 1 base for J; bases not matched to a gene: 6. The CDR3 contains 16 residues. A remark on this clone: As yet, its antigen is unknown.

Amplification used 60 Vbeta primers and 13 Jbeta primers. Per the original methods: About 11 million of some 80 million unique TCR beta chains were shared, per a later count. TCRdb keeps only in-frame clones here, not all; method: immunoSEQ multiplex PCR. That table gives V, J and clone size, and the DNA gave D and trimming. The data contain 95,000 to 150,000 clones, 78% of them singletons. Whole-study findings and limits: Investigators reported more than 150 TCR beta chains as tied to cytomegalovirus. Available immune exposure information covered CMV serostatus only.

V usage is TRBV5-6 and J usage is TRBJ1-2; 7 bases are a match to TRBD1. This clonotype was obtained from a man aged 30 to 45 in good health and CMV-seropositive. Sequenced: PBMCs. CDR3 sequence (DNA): TGTGCCAGCAGCTTGGGTGGGACAGCCTTTAACTATGGCTACACCTTC. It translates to CASSLGGTAFNYGYTF.